This T cell receptor (beta chain) was sequenced during a study of cytomegalovirus exposure and HLA in healthy donors. Study information: Earlier, 180 million or so T cells were analyzed, and 95 million to 140 million unique TCR beta sequences were found among them.

Trimming removed 5 bases at V and 6 bases at J, with 9 bases between. Germline assignment: CDR1 DFQATT and CDR2 SNEGSKA (reference sequence). This CDR3 is 11 amino acids long. PCR was performed using 60 Vbeta and 13 Jbeta primers. This table comes from immunoSEQ multiplex PCR, and its TCRdb copy is limited to in-frame clones, with some not included. The sample shows 200,000 to 250,000 clones, less than 85% of them seen only once. The sequence was collected from a young man in good health and CMV-seronegative. The rearrangement links TRBV20-1 to TRBJ2-3; D ambiguous. Source material: PBMCs. This CDR3 is CSASRADTQYF. CDR3 bases: TGCAGTGCTTCAAGAGCGGATACGCAGTATTTT.